This TCR beta chain is from a study of cytomegalovirus exposure and HLA in healthy donors (dated by TCRdb to between 2016 and 2019). Concerning the study at large: In an earlier analysis of roughly 500 of the donors, 276 Gb of sequence data and some 120 million unique TCR beta sequences from about 180 million T cells were reported. Approximately 300 gigabases of sequencing data and around 90 million unique TCR sequences made up an early release that covered roughly 670 HLA-typed donors. Of the roughly 400 genotyped donors, approximately 81% were placed in the genetic ancestry cluster associated with self-reported Caucasian donors. The study was designed to test whether signatures of past pathogen exposure could be identified by cataloging public T cell receptors. The study used immunosequencing to profile the T cell repertoires of hundreds of subjects and linked those repertoires to cytomegalovirus serostatus. A separate validation cohort of roughly 130 different subjects was used in addition to the approximately 700-subject first cohort. The study combined high-throughput TCR immunosequencing, statistical association of individual TCRs with disease status, and machine learning to predict cytomegalovirus infection status. A later analysis re-examined previously published TCR beta repertoires from about 700 donors and added high-resolution HLA genotyping to investigate patterns of TCR occurrence. In the later analysis, no new phenotypic data were used to find candidate immune exposures; instead, reliance was placed on TCR beta sequences and their occurrence across donors. An earlier analysis of some 500 of the donors used high-throughput TCR beta sequencing to judge whether each TCR beta V gene segment behaved as functional or pseudogenic. Donor age, sex, ethnicity and CMV serostatus were compiled alongside the repertoire data. In a later genetic analysis, genome-wide SNP genotypes for 398 of the 666 donors were used, and that subset was treated as a discovery cohort. All discovery cohort repertoires had been generated using a single sequencing platform. HLA typing included class I and class II loci at four-digit resolution. Typing coverage varied by locus: roughly 620-640 donors for A, B, C, DRB1 and DQB1; 522 for DQA1; over 600 for DPA1; fewer than 480 for DPB1. Five DR-DQ haplotypes were handled as single units for association and clustering because linkage in the cohort was strong. Across approximately 400 genotyped donors of the cohort, an average of roughly 230,000 unique TCR beta nucleotide sequences per donor were sequenced, and 15% to 20% of those sequences were non-productive.

CDR1 and CDR2 were assigned from the germline V gene as LGHNA and YSLEER. V trim: 4 bases; J trim: 4 bases; unmatched bases: 9. Taken from cysteine to phenylalanine, the CDR3 has 15 residues. The retained sequence is limited to the CDR3, 45 bases, with the frame set at the first base. In regard to this clone: Its specific antigen is unknown. No base qualities exist here, and no much larger clone lies one base off it.

The library was made by the immunoSEQ multiplex PCR assay. For the multiplex PCR, a mixture combining 60 forward primers for TCR Vbeta segments and 13 reverse primers for TCR Jbeta segments was used. The CDR3 region of rearranged TCR beta genes was amplified from genomic DNA with a multiplex PCR assay. Amplified TCR beta libraries were sequenced as 87-base-pair reads on the Illumina HiSeq System. For the original study's pipeline: A later analysis counted about 80 million unique TCR beta chains across the 700 or so repertoires, and around 9.9 million of these chains were shared by at least two donors. Raw reads were error-corrected and collapsed into unique sequences by a nearest-neighbor algorithm in which closely related sequences were merged to remove PCR and sequencing errors. CDR3 sequences were aligned to IMGT reference sequences to assign V, D and J gene segments. Each retained sequence needed at least a six-nucleotide match to both a V gene segment and a J gene segment. Rearrangements were classified as productive when the CDR3 lacked stop codons and remained in frame with V and J, and all other rearrangements were classified as non-productive. Following IMGT convention, CDR3 was defined as the stretch from the second conserved V-encoded cysteine up to the conserved J-encoded phenylalanine. In an earlier analysis of more than 550 of the donors, sequences lacking an unambiguous match to a single V gene segment were excluded. In an earlier analysis of 500 to 750 of the donors, V segments were called functional above 56.7% productive rearrangements and were called segregating when the between-donor standard deviation exceeded 5%. To diagnose cytomegalovirus status from the catalog of TCR beta chain sequences, a statistical classification framework was built. In a later analysis, TCR nucleotide sequences were compared against IMGT/GENE-DB human TR gene sequences so that V and J genes could be assigned. Using the TCRdist pipeline, a later analysis assigned CDR3 sequences along with most-parsimonious VDJ recombination scenarios. In a later analysis, each TCR beta chain was defined by its CDR3 amino acid sequence together with its V-gene family, and reads without a unique V-gene family were excluded. To address suspected cross-contamination and a sequencing artifact, a later analysis removed roughly 640 highly shared, low-generation-probability nucleotide sequences. In a later analysis, a clonal expansion index was calculated for each public chain from normalized within-repertoire ranks of inferred template counts. A later analysis computed generation probabilities with a VDJ recombination model fitted to out-of-frame rearrangements, and checked the results against IGoR. A later analysis scored TCR-TCR, TCR-HLA and TCR-CMV co-occurrence with hypergeometric tests, applying a repertoire-size bias correction to TCR pairs. False discovery rates were estimated in a later analysis by permuting HLA or CMV assignments 20 times. In a later analysis, co-occurring TCRs were grouped with DBSCAN, and TCRdist sequence similarity was added when clustering was performed within HLA-allele-positive subsets. Repertoires with fewer than 30,000 or more than 120,000 public chains were left out of co-occurrence clustering, as were about five repertoires with anomalous nucleotide sharing. This immuneACCESS table, as held by TCRdb, lists in-frame sequences with V and J called but not all clones. Of the missing ones, under half trace to an unresolved V gene in checked studies; the others have no known cause. V and J calls and clone size are copied from that table; D and trimming were computed from the DNA. This sample lists about 160,000 clones; roughly 80% were detected once. The leading ten clones occupy 3.7% of the sample.

The cohort consisted of 600 or so healthy bone marrow donors. Cohort members were all nominally healthy when sampled, although unrecorded immune exposures were likely present. The donor was CMV seropositive and was included in the group of 250 to 300 seropositive cohort members. Every donor gave a peripheral blood sample, and the peripheral blood mononuclear cells from that sample were used for TCR beta sequencing. Genomic DNA extraction from the blood cell samples was performed with the Qiagen DNeasy Blood Extraction Kit. Study-wide conclusions, independent of this receptor: A group of highly shared sequence variants was considered likely to be a technical artifact of the sequencing pipeline. The cohort was sequenced for TCR beta chains only, and without alpha or paired-chain data the features that could be detected were limited. In an earlier analysis of approximately 590 of the donors, most TCR beta V segments were observed in productive rearrangements about 87% or about 30% of the time, broadly matching IMGT annotations. In a later analysis, HLA-associated TCR beta chains were found to be more clonally expanded and to have lower generation probabilities than equally common non-associated chains. According to a later analysis, TCR association rates differed among HLA loci, with DRB1 alleles showing the most associated TCRs and HLA-C alleles showing the fewest. In a later genetic analysis, a missense DCLRE1C variant was associated with V-gene and J-gene trimming of TCR beta chains, and the association was replicated in an independent cohort. A total of some 180 TCR beta chains were listed by the study as associated with cytomegalovirus. A few of the identified cytomegalovirus-associated TCR beta chains were confirmed in vitro to be specific for cytomegalovirus antigens. CMV serostatus was the only immune exposure information available for the cohort. Most CMV-associated TCR beta chains appeared to be HLA-restricted in a later analysis, and the HLA associations seemed to be driven largely by CMV exposure. A later analysis reported that several top co-occurrence clusters appeared linked to parvovirus B19, influenza, CMV and Epstein-Barr virus. The earlier analysis of approximately 590 of the donors excluded approximately 17 rarely observed V segments, including chromosome 9 orphons, because counts were too low. Some IMGT-functional V segments, including TRBV6-2 and TRBV6-3, could not be distinguished by the 87-base-pair reads and were therefore excluded. According to the authors, the approach could potentially be generalized to other disease states and immunological phenotypes. HLA typing was unavailable for some donors at each locus, so association tests used only the typed subset. Compared with the 666-donor mean, donors in an Asian-associated ancestry cluster had fewer N-insertions in productive TCRs, according to a later genetic analysis. A further reported finding was that TCR beta sequences accurately predicted the HLA-A and HLA-B alleles for most subjects in the first cohort. Cytomegalovirus status was reported to be diagnosed by the classifier with high specificity and sensitivity in both the original and validation cohorts. Correlated functional status among segregating V segments might reflect linkage disequilibrium, but an unknown experimental factor could not be ruled out. When HLA alleles, especially DR and DQ, strongly co-occurred, TCR associations were difficult to assign to individual alleles. Specific HLA alleles were associated with around 18,000 TCR beta sequences at a false discovery rate of 0.05 in a later analysis. Across donors, most TCR sequences were observed very rarely, whereas some public TCRs were present in many individuals. Roughly uniform sequencing depth across donors was assumed in presence/absence analyses, although this assumption may not hold.

The source material was PBMCs. The clonotype comes from a man aged 30-40 years in good health and CMV-seropositive. The rearrangement joined TRBV4-3 to TRBJ2-5, and 7 junction bases match TRBD1. Here is the DNA: TGCGCCAGCAGCCCCGGGACAGAATACGGAGAGACCCAGTACTTC. Its protein product is CASSPGTEYGETQYF.